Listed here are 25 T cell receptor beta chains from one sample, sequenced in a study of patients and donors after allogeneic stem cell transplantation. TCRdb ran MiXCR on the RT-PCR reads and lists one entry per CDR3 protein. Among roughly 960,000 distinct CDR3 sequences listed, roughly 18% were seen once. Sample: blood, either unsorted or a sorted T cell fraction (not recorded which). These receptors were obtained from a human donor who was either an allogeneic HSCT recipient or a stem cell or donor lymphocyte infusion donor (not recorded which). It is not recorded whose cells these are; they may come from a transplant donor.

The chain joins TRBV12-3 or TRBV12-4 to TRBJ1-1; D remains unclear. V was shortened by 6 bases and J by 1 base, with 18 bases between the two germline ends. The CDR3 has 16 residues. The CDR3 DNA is TGTGCCAGCAGAGCCCCGGGTCTAGGAGCGAACACTGAAGCTTTCTTT. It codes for CASRAPGLGANTEAFF.

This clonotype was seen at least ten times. The CDR3 bases are TGCAGCGTTGTAAGGGGTCGAGTAACTGAAGCTTTCTTT. It yields the protein CSVVRGRVTEAFF. V and J are TRBV29-1 and TRBJ1-1, with D possibly TRBD1 on 5 matching bases. Germline CDR1 and CDR2: SQVTM and ANQGSEA. The CDR3 runs 13 residues. Trimming removed 4 bases at V and 5 bases at J, with 14 bases between.

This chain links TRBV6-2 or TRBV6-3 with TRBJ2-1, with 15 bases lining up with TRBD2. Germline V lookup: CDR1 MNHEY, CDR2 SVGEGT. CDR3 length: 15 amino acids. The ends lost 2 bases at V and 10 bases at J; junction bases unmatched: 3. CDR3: CASSYRTSGRGEQFF. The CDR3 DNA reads TGTGCCAGCAGTTACCGGACTAGCGGGAGGGGGGAGCAGTTCTTC.

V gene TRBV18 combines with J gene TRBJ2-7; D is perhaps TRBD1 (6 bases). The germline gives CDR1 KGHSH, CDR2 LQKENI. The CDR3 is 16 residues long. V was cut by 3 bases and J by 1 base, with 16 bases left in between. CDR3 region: CASSPQQGRGSYEQYF. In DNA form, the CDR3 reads TGTGCCAGCTCACCTCAACAGGGTAGGGGGTCCTACGAGCAGTACTTC.

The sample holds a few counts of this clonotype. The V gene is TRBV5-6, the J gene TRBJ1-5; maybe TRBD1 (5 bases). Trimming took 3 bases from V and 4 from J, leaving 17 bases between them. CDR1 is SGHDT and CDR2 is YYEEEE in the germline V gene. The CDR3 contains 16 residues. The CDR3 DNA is TGTGCCAGCAGCTGGGGCGGAGGGCGAGATAATCAGCCCCAGCATTTT. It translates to CASSWGGGRDNQPQHF.

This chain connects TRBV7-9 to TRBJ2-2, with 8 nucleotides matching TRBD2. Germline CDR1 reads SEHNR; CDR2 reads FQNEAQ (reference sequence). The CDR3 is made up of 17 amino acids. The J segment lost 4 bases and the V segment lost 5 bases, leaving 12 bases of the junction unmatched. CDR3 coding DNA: TGTGCCAGCAGCCCCGCTAGCGGGCTGAACCGCACCGGGGAGCTGTTTTTT. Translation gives CASSPASGLNRTGELFF.

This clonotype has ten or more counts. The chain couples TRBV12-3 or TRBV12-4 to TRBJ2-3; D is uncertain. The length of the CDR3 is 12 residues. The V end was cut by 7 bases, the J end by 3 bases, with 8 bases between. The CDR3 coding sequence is TGTGCCAGCAACGATGAGACAGATACGCAGTATTTT. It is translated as CASNDETDTQYF.

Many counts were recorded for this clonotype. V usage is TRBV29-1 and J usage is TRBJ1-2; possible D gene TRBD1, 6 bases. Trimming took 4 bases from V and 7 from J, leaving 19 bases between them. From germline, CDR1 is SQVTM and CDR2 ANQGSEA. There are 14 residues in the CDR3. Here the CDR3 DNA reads TGCAGCGTTGGCCAAAGGCTACAGGGCTCTGGCTACACCTTC. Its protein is CSVGQRLQGSGYTF.

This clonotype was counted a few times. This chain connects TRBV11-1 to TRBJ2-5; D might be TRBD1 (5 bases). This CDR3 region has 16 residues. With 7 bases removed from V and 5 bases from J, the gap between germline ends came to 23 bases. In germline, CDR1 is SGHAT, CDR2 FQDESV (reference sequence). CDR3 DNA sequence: TGTGCCAGCAATTACGGACATGGTAGTTTTGCGGAGACCCAGTACTTC. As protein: CASNYGHGSFAETQYF.

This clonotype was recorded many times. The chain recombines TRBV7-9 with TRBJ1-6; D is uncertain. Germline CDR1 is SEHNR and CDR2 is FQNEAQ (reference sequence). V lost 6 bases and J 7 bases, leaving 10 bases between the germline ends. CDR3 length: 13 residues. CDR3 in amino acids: CASSLGPNSPLHF. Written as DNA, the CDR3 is TGTGCCAGCAGTTTGGGCCCAAATTCACCCCTCCACTTT.

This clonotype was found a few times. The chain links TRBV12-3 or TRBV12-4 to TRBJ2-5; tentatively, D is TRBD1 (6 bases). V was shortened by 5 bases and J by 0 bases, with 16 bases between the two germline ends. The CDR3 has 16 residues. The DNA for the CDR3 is TGTGCCAGCAGTCCCCTGGGGGCGGCGTACCAAGAGACCCAGTACTTC. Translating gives CASSPLGAAYQETQYF.

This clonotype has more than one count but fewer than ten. Here the CDR3 reads CASTTSGRAVTGELFF. DNA of the CDR3: TGTGCCAGCACCACTAGCGGGAGGGCCGTCACCGGGGAGCTGTTTTTT. The chain employs TRBV9 and TRBJ2-2, with TRBD2 matching 13 bases. V trimming: 6 bases; J trimming: 4 bases; junction bases outside the gene matches: 6. Looked up from germline, CDR1 is SGDLS and CDR2 is YYNGEE. The CDR3 sequence is 16 residues long.

The CDR3 DNA is TGTGCCAGTAGTGTCCGGGACAGGTCGTCCTATGGCTACACCTTC. It codes for CASSVRDRSSYGYTF. This chain links TRBV19 with TRBJ1-2, with 8 bases that match TRBD1. The V and J ends lost 5 bases and 4 bases, in that order; junction bases with no gene match: 9. CDR1 is LNHDA, CDR2 SQIVND, per germline (reference sequence). The CDR3 is 15 residues long.

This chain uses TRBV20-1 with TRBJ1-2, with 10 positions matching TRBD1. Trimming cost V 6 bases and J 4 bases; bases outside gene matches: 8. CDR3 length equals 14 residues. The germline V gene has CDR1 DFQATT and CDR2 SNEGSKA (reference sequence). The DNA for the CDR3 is TGCAGTGCAAACCGGGACAGGGGTCTCTATGGCTACACCTTC. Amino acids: CSANRDRGLYGYTF.

In DNA form, the CDR3 reads TGTGCCAGCAGCTTGGCAGGGCTTAACTATGGCTACACCTTC. This encodes CASSLAGLNYGYTF. This sequence joins TRBV11-2 and TRBJ1-2, with a possible D match to TRBD1 (5 bases). This CDR3 is built from 14 residues. Germline V gives CDR1 SGHAT, CDR2 FQNNGV. Trimming took off 3 bases at V and 1 base at J, with 9 bases between the two ends.

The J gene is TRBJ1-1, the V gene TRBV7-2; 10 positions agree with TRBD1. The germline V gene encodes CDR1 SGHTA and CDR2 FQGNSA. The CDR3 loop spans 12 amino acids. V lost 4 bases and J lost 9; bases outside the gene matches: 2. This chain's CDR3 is CASSWDRGKAFF. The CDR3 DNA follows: TGTGCCAGCAGCTGGGACAGGGGAAAAGCTTTCTTT.

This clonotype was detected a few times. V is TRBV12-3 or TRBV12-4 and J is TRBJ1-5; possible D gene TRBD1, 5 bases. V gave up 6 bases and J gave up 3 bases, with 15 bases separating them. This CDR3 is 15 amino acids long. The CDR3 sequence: CASRTDTIINQPQHF. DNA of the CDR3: TGTGCCAGCAGGACGGACACGATAATCAATCAGCCCCAGCATTTT.

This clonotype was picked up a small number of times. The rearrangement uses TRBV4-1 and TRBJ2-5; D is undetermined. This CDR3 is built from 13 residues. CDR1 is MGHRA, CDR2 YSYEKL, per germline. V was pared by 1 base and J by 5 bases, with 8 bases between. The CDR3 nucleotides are TGCGCCAGCAGCCAAGTCCTAGTTGAGACCCAGTACTTC. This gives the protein CASSQVLVETQYF.

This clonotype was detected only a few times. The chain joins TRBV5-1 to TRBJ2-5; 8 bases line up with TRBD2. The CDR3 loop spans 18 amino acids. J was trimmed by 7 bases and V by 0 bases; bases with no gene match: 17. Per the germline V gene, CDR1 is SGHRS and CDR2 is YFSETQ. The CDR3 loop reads CASSLASVLAGILRTQYF. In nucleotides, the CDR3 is TGCGCCAGCAGCTTGGCCTCTGTGCTAGCGGGCATTCTCCGGACCCAGTACTTC.

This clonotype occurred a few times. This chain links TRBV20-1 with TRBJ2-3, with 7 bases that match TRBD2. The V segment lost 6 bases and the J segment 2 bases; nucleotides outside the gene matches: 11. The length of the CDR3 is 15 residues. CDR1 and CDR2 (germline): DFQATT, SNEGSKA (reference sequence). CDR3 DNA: TGCAGTGCAAGAAAGACTAGCCTTCACACAGATACGCAGTATTTT. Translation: CSARKTSLHTDTQYF.

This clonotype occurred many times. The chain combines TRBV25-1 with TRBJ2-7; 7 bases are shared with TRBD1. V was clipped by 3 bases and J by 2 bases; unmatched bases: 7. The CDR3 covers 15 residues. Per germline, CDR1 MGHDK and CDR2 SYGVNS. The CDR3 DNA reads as TGTGCCAGCAGTGATGTTGGGACAGTACCCTACGAGCAGTACTTC. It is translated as CASSDVGTVPYEQYF.

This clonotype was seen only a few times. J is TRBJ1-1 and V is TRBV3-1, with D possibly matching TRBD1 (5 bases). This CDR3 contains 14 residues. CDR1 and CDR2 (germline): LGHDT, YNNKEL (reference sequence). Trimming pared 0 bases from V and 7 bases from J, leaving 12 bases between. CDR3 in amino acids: CASSQDVGDVEAFF. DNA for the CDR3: TGTGCCAGCAGCCAAGATGTTGGGGACGTTGAAGCTTTCTTT.

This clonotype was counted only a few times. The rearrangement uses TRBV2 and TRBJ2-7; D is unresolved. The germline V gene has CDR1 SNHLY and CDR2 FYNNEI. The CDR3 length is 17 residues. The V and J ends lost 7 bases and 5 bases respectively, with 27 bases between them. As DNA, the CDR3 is TGTGCCAGCATGGACCCACGTCGCGTCCCCTCGGCGAACGAGCAGTACTTC. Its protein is CASMDPRRVPSANEQYF.

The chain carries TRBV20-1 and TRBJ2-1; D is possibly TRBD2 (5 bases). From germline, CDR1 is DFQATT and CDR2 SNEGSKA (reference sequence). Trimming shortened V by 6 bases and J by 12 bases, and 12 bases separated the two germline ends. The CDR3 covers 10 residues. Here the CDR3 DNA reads TGCAGTGCGATCCGCGGAGGGCAGTTCTTC. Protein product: CSAIRGGQFF.

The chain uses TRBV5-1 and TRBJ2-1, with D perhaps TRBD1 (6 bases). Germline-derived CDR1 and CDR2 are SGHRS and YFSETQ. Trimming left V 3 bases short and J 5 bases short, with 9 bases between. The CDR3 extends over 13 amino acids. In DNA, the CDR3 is TGCGCCAGCAGCTGGCGGACAGACAATGAGCAGTTCTTC. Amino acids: CASSWRTDNEQFF.